This is a list of T cell receptor beta chains from one sample in a study of neurological immune-mediated disorders. TCRdb re-called the 5' RACE reads through MiXCR, storing one row per CDR3 protein. Of roughly 50,000 distinct CDR3 sequences listed, roughly 13% are singletons. Input material: PBMCs. The receptors here all came from a male donor with HTLV-1-associated myelopathy (HAM/TSP). The CDR3 runs from the conserved cysteine through the conserved F or W.

V gene	J gene	CDR3 protein
TRBV15	TRBJ1-2	CATTRGDDYGYTF
TRBV7-8	TRBJ2-3	CASSLAGAGGTNTQYF
TRBV24-1	TRBJ2-5	CATSEPGNQETQYF
TRBV12-3/TRBV12-4	TRBJ2-3	CASNPSGDPADTQYF
TRBV5-1	TRBJ1-1	CASNSMGESFF
TRBV5-1	TRBJ2-7	CASEGDSSYEQYF
TRBV20-1	TRBJ2-1	CSARKQGTGTDTQFF
TRBV2	TRBJ2-5	CASSSGGLQETQYF
TRBV5-1	TRBJ2-5	CASSLVRGGLGETQYF
TRBV11-3	TRBJ1-5	CASSSGLAGGPHQPQHF
TRBV5-1	TRBJ2-5	CASSLSLHGEETQYF
TRBV11-2	TRBJ2-3	CASSLGRGKRGDPHSTDTQYF
TRBV5-6	TRBJ2-7	CASSLLTYEQYF
TRBV19	TRBJ1-1	CASNSPGGGTEAFF
TRBV28	TRBJ2-7	CAARGGEPYEQYF
TRBV5-1	TRBJ2-5	CASSSLGTDIKETQYF
TRBV5-5	TRBJ2-3	CASSLTSGGALDTQYF
TRBV4-3	TRBJ1-3	CASSQDLGISGNTIYF
TRBV6-6	TRBJ1-6	CASSPPQNSPLHF
TRBV27	TRBJ2-3	CASSIRGGLDTQYF
TRBV10-3	TRBJ2-7	CAISAGAGDVYEQYF
TRBV12-3/TRBV12-4	TRBJ1-1	CASMFVNTEAFF
TRBV6-1	TRBJ2-7	CASISSGLAGSYYEQYF
TRBV20-1	TRBJ2-1	CSESGATSYNEQFF
TRBV20-1	TRBJ2-3	CSATRGPSTDTQYF
TRBV5-1	TRBJ2-3	CASSLPGGVGTDTQYF
TRBV12-3/TRBV12-4	TRBJ2-5	CASSLQGTQYF
TRBV10-2	TRBJ1-6	CASSESGAQGSPLHF
TRBV6-2/TRBV6-3	TRBJ2-7	CASSPPIAGAPYEQYF
TRBV5-1	TRBJ2-3	CASKHGLTDTQYF
TRBV15	TRBJ2-3	CATSSDTAPDTQYF
TRBV5-6	TRBJ2-5	CASSPGLTLGETQYF
TRBV12-3/TRBV12-4	TRBJ2-3	CASSPRGEGRDTQYF
TRBV7-9	TRBJ2-1	CASTPTTEGRNEQFF
TRBV20-1	TRBJ2-3	CSAGDHKDTQYF
TRBV24-1	TRBJ2-2	CATSGPGDYQPFANTGELFF
TRBV24-1	TRBJ2-3	CATSDRTGPTDTQYF
TRBV18	TRBJ1-2	CASSQGTRKDRYF
TRBV12-3/TRBV12-4	TRBJ2-5	CASSQLDREGETQYF
TRBV20-1	TRBJ2-5	CSASQETQYF
TRBV28	TRBJ2-2	CASSLAGGSGELFF
TRBV27	TRBJ2-3	CASLASFTDTQYF
TRBV20-1	TRBJ1-2	CSARDVGVADGYTF
TRBV12-5	TRBJ1-2	CASGSPDYGYTF
TRBV7-9	TRBJ1-6	CASSPGEVLGHSPLHF
TRBV10-3	TRBJ1-4	CAISRPGEKLFF
TRBV28	TRBJ2-7	CASSPVGRESYEQYF
TRBV10-3	TRBJ2-3	CAISDSATSGVIDTQYF
TRBV5-6	TRBJ1-1	CASRILQGGAGTEAFF
TRBV27	TRBJ2-1	CASNQLAGGPNEQFF
TRBV5-8	TRBJ1-3	CASSFAGSLAGNTIYF